The 14 T cell receptor beta chains given below trace back to one sample, sequenced in a study of control samples from healthy donors and cancer patients. TCRdb's copy holds only in-frame clones and misses some; the assay was immunoSEQ multiplex PCR. The repertoire includes approximately 170,000 clones, about 94% of them detected once, and roughly 4.3% sits in the top ten. Specimen: blood. These receptors all come from a woman aged 55-75 years in good health.

The J gene is TRBJ2-1, the V gene TRBV6-2 or TRBV6-3; TRBD2 is a possible D gene (5 bases). Trimming removed 6 bases at V and 5 bases at J, with 11 bases between. The CDR3 is made up of 13 amino acids. CDR1 and CDR2 from the germline V gene are MNHEY and SVGEGT. CDR3 coding DNA: TGTGCCAGCAGCTCTACCGGGAACAATGAGCAGTTCTTC. Its translation is CASSSTGNNEQFF.

V is TRBV11-2 and J is TRBJ1-4; 7 bases align to TRBD1. From germline, CDR1 is SGHAT and CDR2 FQNNGV. Germline trimming cut 5 bases from V and 7 bases from J; bases unmatched to any gene: 10. The length of the CDR3 is 15 residues. The CDR3 nucleotides are TGTGCCAGCAGCATCAGACAGGGTTTTGGTGAAAAACTGTTTTTT. The encoded protein is CASSIRQGFGEKLFF. Full variable domain (missing parts from reference TRBV11-2 and TRBJ1-4): EAGVAQSPRYKIIEKRQSVAFWCNPISGHATLYWYQQILGQGPKLLIQFQNNGVVDDSQLPKDRFSAERLKGVDSTLKIQPAKLEDSAVYLCASSIRQGFGEKLFFGSGTQLSVL.

The chain is built from TRBV28 and TRBJ1-1, with 9 nucleotides matching TRBD1. The germline V gene has CDR1 MDHEN and CDR2 SYDVKM. The CDR3 covers 15 residues. The V and J ends lost 3 bases and 9 bases, in that order; junction bases with no gene match: 11. DNA of the CDR3: TGTGCCAGCAGTTTCAGTTCCGCGGGGACAGGGAAAGCTTTCTTT. Amino acid sequence: CASSFSSAGTGKAFF. The full variable domain, completed using reference TRBV28 and TRBJ1-1, is DVKVTQSSRYLVKRTGEKVFLECVQDMDHENMFWYRQDPGLGLRLIYFSYDVKMKEKGDIPEGYSVSREKKERFSLILESASTNQTSMYLCASSFSSAGTGKAFFGQGTRLTVV.

For this clone: The sample holds other DNA sequences that translate to the same CDR3. V usage is TRBV13 and J usage is TRBJ2-2; 9 nucleotides line up with TRBD1. V shed 4 bases, J shed 8 bases, and the junction held 11 bases outside the gene matches. This CDR3 comprises 16 residues. Germline lookup yields CDR1 PRHDT and CDR2 FYEKMQ (reference sequence). CDR3: CASSYDVQGAGGELFF. DNA of the CDR3: TGTGCCAGCAGCTACGACGTACAGGGGGCTGGGGGGGAGCTGTTTTTT.

The gene calls are TRBV11-3 and TRBJ1-3; 9 bases map to TRBD1. The CDR3 extends over 15 amino acids. The V and J ends lost 5 bases and 4 bases, in that order; junction bases with no gene match: 6. Germline V CDR1 and CDR2: SGHNT, YENEEA. The CDR3, as DNA: TGTGCCAGCAGCCGGGGACAGGGCTACGGAAACACCATATATTTT. This codes for CASSRGQGYGNTIYF. The variable domain in full, with the rest retrieved from reference TRBV11-3 and TRBJ1-3, is EAGVVQSPRYKIIEKKQPVAFWCNPISGHNTLYWYLQNLGQGPELLIRYENEEAVDDSQLPKDRFSAERLKGVDSTLKIQPAELGDSAVYLCASSRGQGYGNTIYFGEGSWLTVV.

The chain couples TRBV2 to TRBJ1-2; 9 bases agree with TRBD1. Germline loops: CDR1 SNHLY, CDR2 FYNNEI. The V and J ends lost 1 base and 8 bases, in that order; junction bases with no gene match: 5. The CDR3 runs 14 residues. The CDR3 sequence is CASSEDRGRGGYTF. The DNA of the CDR3 is TGTGCCAGCAGTGAAGACAGGGGGCGAGGCGGCTACACCTTC. Full variable domain (remainder filled in from reference TRBV2 and TRBJ1-2): EPEVTQTPSHQVTQMGQEVILRCVPISNHLYFYWYRQILGQKVEFLVSFYNNEISEKSEIFDDQFSVERPDGSNFTLKIRSTKLEDSAMYFCASSEDRGRGGYTFGSGTRLTVV.

The V call is TRBV12-3 or TRBV12-4, the J call TRBJ1-5; weak D call: TRBD1 (5 bases). The CDR3 sequence is 13 residues long. The V end was cut by 2 bases, the J end by 6 bases, with 8 bases between. The CDR3 nucleotides are TGTGCCAGCAGTTTACAGGGATCTCAGCCCCAGCATTTT. It codes for CASSLQGSQPQHF.

J is TRBJ2-5 and V is TRBV2, with 7 bases aligning to TRBD1. CDR1 is SNHLY and CDR2 is FYNNEI in the germline V gene. This CDR3 has 14 residues. V shed 1 base, J shed 5 bases, and the junction held 4 bases outside the gene matches. Written as DNA, the CDR3 is TGTGCCAGCAGTGAAGAGGGGGCCTGGGAGACCCAGTACTTC. Translation: CASSEEGAWETQYF.

The chain has TRBV7-2 and TRBJ1-1; the D is unclear. The CDR3 is 12 residues long. V lost 5 bases, J lost 11 bases, and 15 bases lay in between. In germline, CDR1 is SGHTA, CDR2 FQGNSA. The CDR3 protein is CASSPAWGEAFF. CDR3 bases: TGTGCCAGCAGCCCAGCCTGGGGAGAGGCTTTCTTT.

The CDR3 DNA is TGTGCCAGCAGCCAAGAGGGACAGGGGCGGTGGGATACGCAGTATTTT. This sequence encodes CASSQEGQGRWDTQYF. The rearrangement joins TRBV3-1 (or the pseudogene TRBV3-2) to TRBJ2-3; TRBD1 matches 10 bases. The germline gives CDR1 LGHDT, CDR2 YNNKEL (reference sequence). The CDR3 extends over 16 amino acids. V trimming: 0 bases; J trimming: 6 bases; junction bases outside the gene matches: 6.

This chain joins TRBV4-1 and TRBJ1-1; the D gene is possibly TRBD1 (5 bases). The V gene's germline CDR1 is MGHRA and CDR2 YSYEKL. V was pared by 0 bases and J by 4 bases, with 12 bases between. The CDR3 extends over 15 amino acids. For the CDR3, the DNA is TGCGCCAGCAGCCAAGATTACGGGGGTGGCACTGAAGCTTTCTTT. Protein: CASSQDYGGGTEAFF.

CDR3 loop: CATSDSGQVNTGELFF. DNA of the CDR3: TGTGCCACCAGTGATTCCGGGCAGGTGAACACCGGGGAGCTGTTTTTT. J is TRBJ2-2 and V is TRBV24-1, with unresolved D. V lost 2 bases to trimming and J lost 1 base, with 10 bases between them. This CDR3 spans 16 amino acids. From germline, CDR1 is KGHDR and CDR2 SFDVKD.

The chain couples TRBV18 to TRBJ1-3; D is undetermined. V was trimmed by 3 bases and J by 0 bases, leaving 9 bases between them. The CDR3 is made up of 15 amino acids. Germline-derived CDR1 and CDR2 are KGHSH and LQKENI. This CDR3 reads CASSPGTTSGNTIYF. The CDR3 DNA reads TGTGCCAGCTCACCGGGAACAACCTCTGGAAACACCATATATTTT.

The chain links TRBV10-3 to TRBJ1-1, with TRBD1 as a possible D gene (6 bases). Trimming cost V 0 bases and J 6 bases, with 11 bases left between them. The CDR3 totals 14 residues. Germline V lookup: CDR1 ENHRY, CDR2 SYGVKD. The CDR3 loop reads CAISESGADPEAFF. CDR3 coding DNA: TGTGCCATCAGTGAGTCGGGGGCTGACCCTGAAGCTTTCTTT.